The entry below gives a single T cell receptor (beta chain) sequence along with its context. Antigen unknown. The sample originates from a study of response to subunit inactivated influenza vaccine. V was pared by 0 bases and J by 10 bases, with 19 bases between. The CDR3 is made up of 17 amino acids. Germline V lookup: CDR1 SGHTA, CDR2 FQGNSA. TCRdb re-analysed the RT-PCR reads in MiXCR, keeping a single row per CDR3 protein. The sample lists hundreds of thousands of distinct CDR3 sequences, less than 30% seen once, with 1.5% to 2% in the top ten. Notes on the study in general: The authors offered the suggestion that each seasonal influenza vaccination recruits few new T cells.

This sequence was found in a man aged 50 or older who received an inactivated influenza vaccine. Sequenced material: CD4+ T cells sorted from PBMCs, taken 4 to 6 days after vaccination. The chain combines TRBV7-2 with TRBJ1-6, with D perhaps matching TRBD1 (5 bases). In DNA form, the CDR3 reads TGTGCCAGCAGCTTAGCGCGTTTAGGAGGGGTCGCGTCACCCCTCCACTTT. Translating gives CASSLARLGGVASPLHF.